The 19 T cell receptor beta chains in this list originate from one sample, sequenced in a study of Ad26.COV2.S vaccination and SARS-CoV-2 variants. Treatment indicated: 19 received Ad26.COV2.S at low or high dose, single or two shots; roughly five received placebo; per-sample allocation not given. Sampling was done on day 63 after the first vaccine or placebo injection. The protocol was immunoSEQ multiplex PCR, while the TCRdb copy is restricted to in-frame clones and leaves out a portion. Here the sample spans fewer than 500,000 clones, approximately 89% being singletons. Sample: peripheral blood, taken in a trial of Ad26.COV2.S vaccine versus placebo. Receptor source: a person aged 18-60 years who received the Ad26.COV2.S COVID-19 vaccine or a placebo.

This chain connects TRBV5-4 to TRBJ1-2, with 8 bases matching TRBD1. CDR1 SGHNT and CDR2 YYREEE come from the germline V gene (reference sequence). The CDR3 is 13 amino acids. V dropped 4 bases and J dropped 8; count of bases not matched to a gene: 7. The CDR3 reads CASSQWTGRGYTF. CDR3 bases: TGTGCCAGCAGCCAATGGACAGGGCGCGGCTACACCTTC.

The chain employs TRBV10-3 and TRBJ1-6; 8 nucleotides align to TRBD1. After removal of 2 bases from V and 7 bases from J, the junction contained 7 bases not matched to a gene. This CDR3 contains 16 residues. Germline CDR1 is ENHRY and CDR2 is SYGVKD. The CDR3 nucleotides read TGTGCCATCAGTGAGAGGGGACAGGTTTCGAATTCACCCCTCCACTTT. This gives the protein CAISERGQVSNSPLHF.

In its sample, this clone was seen once. The chain employs TRBV7-2 and TRBJ2-7; no reliable D call. Germline assignment: CDR1 SGHTA and CDR2 FQGNSA. This CDR3 comprises 15 residues. V gave up 4 bases and J gave up 0 bases, with 13 bases separating them. In DNA form, the CDR3 reads TGTGCCAGCAGCTATACAGCTTTCAACTCCTACGAGCAGTACTTC. Translating gives CASSYTAFNSYEQYF.

This clone was seen once. This chain joins TRBV24-1 and TRBJ2-3, with D unresolved. V lost 4 bases and J 1 base, leaving 14 bases between the germline ends. The CDR3 is 16 residues long. The germline CDR1 and CDR2 sequences are KGHDR and SFDVKD. The DNA for the CDR3 is TGTGCCACCAGTGACCCCGGGCTGAGAGGCACAGATACGCAGTATTTT. Translating it yields CATSDPGLRGTDTQYF.

The gene calls are TRBV7-8 and TRBJ1-2; D unresolved. Germline CDR1 reads SGHVS; CDR2 reads FQNEAQ. CDR3 size: 15 residues. With 1 base removed from V and 4 bases from J, the gap between germline ends came to 13 bases. The CDR3 nucleotides are TGTGCCAGCAGCTTAGGCTTTGGCAGCCTCTATGGCTACACCTTC. Its translation: CASSLGFGSLYGYTF.

The CDR3 coding sequence is TGTGCCAGTAGGGACAGGGGCTTGGCTAATGAAAAACTGTTTTTT. This gives the protein CASRDRGLANEKLFF. The chain couples TRBV19 to TRBJ1-4, with TRBD1 matching 9 bases. The CDR3 contains 15 residues. The V gene end was trimmed by 6 bases and the J gene end by 3 bases; junction bases not matched to a gene: 5. Germline CDR1 reads LNHDA; CDR2 reads SQIVND (reference sequence).

This chain uses TRBV7-2 with TRBJ1-2; D possibly corresponds to TRBD1 (5 bases). CDR1 SGHTA and CDR2 FQGNSA come from the germline V gene. V lost 4 bases and J lost 4, with 13 bases in between. The length of the CDR3 is 14 residues. The CDR3 nucleotides are TGTGCCAGCAGCTATCAGGGTGTGGCCTATGGCTACACCTTC. This encodes CASSYQGVAYGYTF. The full variable domain, rest sourced from reference TRBV7-2 and TRBJ1-2, is GAGVSQSPSNKVTEKGKDVELRCDPISGHTALYWYRQSLGQGLEFLIYFQGNSAPDKSGLPSDRFSAERTGGSVSTLTIQRTQQEDSAVYLCASSYQGVAYGYTFGSGTRLTVV.

The V call is TRBV7-9, the J call TRBJ1-1; a possible D gene is TRBD1 (6 bases). V lost 7 bases and J 1 base, leaving 16 bases between the germline ends. This CDR3 has 15 residues. Per the germline V gene, CDR1 is SEHNR and CDR2 is FQNEAQ (reference sequence). DNA for the CDR3: TGTGCCAGCACCGGGAGACAGGTGGGGAACACTGAAGCTTTCTTT. Encoded protein: CASTGRQVGNTEAFF.

The chain uses TRBV4-1 and TRBJ2-5; TRBD1 is a possible D gene (5 bases). This CDR3 is 13 amino acids long. The V gene's germline CDR1 is MGHRA and CDR2 YSYEKL. Deletions cut 1 base from V and 9 bases from J, with 12 bases between. The CDR3 sequence is CASSQGPLRAQYF. CDR3 in DNA: TGCGCCAGCAGCCAAGGGCCCCTCAGGGCCCAGTACTTC.

The chain couples TRBV7-9 to TRBJ1-4; D is ambiguous. The CDR3 extends over 13 amino acids. Germline loops: CDR1 SEHNR, CDR2 FQNEAQ (reference sequence). V was clipped by 10 bases and J by 8 bases, with 17 bases between them. CDR3 sequence (DNA): TGTGCCACCACTGGAGTTCGAGGAGAAAAACTGTTTTTT. It translates to CATTGVRGEKLFF.

This chain joins TRBV9 and TRBJ1-2; D call uncertain. This CDR3 contains 15 residues. V was trimmed by 0 bases and J by 7 bases, leaving 16 bases between them. The germline gives CDR1 SGDLS, CDR2 YYNGEE. CDR3 DNA sequence: TGTGCCAGCAGCGTAGGGCTCACGGGCCCTATTGGCTACACCTTC. It codes for CASSVGLTGPIGYTF.

This clone appeared a single time. The V and J genes are TRBV7-9 and TRBJ1-1; D is possibly TRBD1 (5 bases). This CDR3 has 13 amino acids. CDR1 is SEHNR and CDR2 is FQNEAQ in the germline V gene (reference sequence). V was pared by 5 bases and J by 3 bases, with 10 bases between. The CDR3 DNA is TGTGCCAGCAGCCAGGGCTCCGACACTGAAGCTTTCTTT. This translates into CASSQGSDTEAFF.

The J gene is TRBJ1-1, the V gene TRBV18; no clear D. The CDR3 length is 16 residues. Trimming pared 2 bases from V and 10 bases from J, leaving 23 bases between. Germline V gene sequence: CDR1 KGHSH, CDR2 LQKENI. CDR3 sequence reads: CASSPNPSQVTFLAFF. As DNA, the CDR3 is TGTGCCAGCTCACCAAACCCTAGTCAGGTGACTTTTCTAGCTTTCTTT.

The chain joins TRBV19 to TRBJ1-2; D gene unclear. The germline V and J ends were trimmed by 5 bases and 4 bases, with 11 bases remaining between them. Germline-derived CDR1 and CDR2 are LNHDA and SQIVND (reference sequence). This CDR3 spans 13 amino acids. CDR3 residues: CASSDTVSYGYTF. The CDR3 DNA reads TGTGCCAGTAGTGATACGGTATCCTATGGCTACACCTTC.

This clone was observed a single time. The V and J genes are TRBV28 and TRBJ1-2; a possible D gene is TRBD1 (5 bases). The V gene lost 5 bases and the J gene lost 0 bases, with 10 bases spanning the gap. The CDR3 is 14 residues long. Germline V gene lookup returns CDR1 MDHEN and CDR2 SYDVKM. The CDR3 coding sequence is TGTGCCAGCAGTCTAAGACAGACTAACTATGGCTACACCTTC. Protein sequence: CASSLRQTNYGYTF.

The V and J genes are TRBV7-9 and TRBJ1-4; no definite D call. The V end was cut by 3 bases, the J end by 2 bases, with 7 bases between. Per the germline V gene, CDR1 is SEHNR and CDR2 is FQNEAQ (reference sequence). This CDR3 has 14 residues. The CDR3 sequence is CASSFGGTNEKLFF. The DNA of the CDR3 is TGTGCCAGCAGCTTCGGTGGGACTAATGAAAAACTGTTTTTT.

The rearrangement links TRBV20-1 to TRBJ2-1, with TRBD2 as a possible D gene (5 bases). Trimming took off 3 bases at V and 5 bases at J, with 8 bases between the two ends. The CDR3 totals 12 residues. The germline V gene has CDR1 DFQATT and CDR2 SNEGSKA (reference sequence). The CDR3 is CSASRGNNEQFF. The CDR3 DNA follows: TGCAGTGCTAGTCGGGGAAACAATGAGCAGTTCTTC.

J is TRBJ2-1 and V is TRBV24-1; D is perhaps TRBD2 (6 bases). This CDR3 contains 16 residues. CDR1 is KGHDR, CDR2 SFDVKD, per germline. V lost 3 bases, J lost 2 bases, and 13 bases lay in between. The CDR3 is CATSDPDGGTYNEQFF. The CDR3 region has the DNA TGTGCCACCAGTGATCCGGACGGCGGGACCTACAATGAGCAGTTCTTC.

CDR3 nucleotide sequence: TGTGCCAGCAGTCAGGGGGGCGTCGGCGGGGCTTTCTTT. This gives the protein CASSQGGVGGAFF. This chain connects TRBV3-1 (or the pseudogene TRBV3-2) to TRBJ1-1, with 7 bases lining up with TRBD1. CDR3 length: 13 amino acids. V lost 6 bases, J lost 11 bases, and 12 bases stayed unmatched. Germline CDR1 LGHDT, CDR2 YNNKEL (reference sequence).